These 14 T cell receptor beta chains came from one sample sequenced in a study of blood T cell repertoires in COVID-19. The repertoire was sequenced with immunoSEQ multiplex PCR; TCRdb's copy has only in-frame clones and lacks some. Of roughly 250,000 clones in the sample, around 91% were seen once. The sequenced material came from PBMCs or T cells enriched from blood (not recorded which). The receptors derive from a young woman who had recovered from COVID-19.

A single count supports this clone. The V call is TRBV12-3 or TRBV12-4, the J call TRBJ1-2, with 7 bases identical to TRBD1. CDR3 length: 13 amino acids. V was pared by 5 bases and J by 4 bases, with 4 bases of the junction left unmatched. In DNA form, the CDR3 reads TGTGCCAGCAGTGGGGGACAGTTCTATGGCTACACCTTC. Protein product: CASSGGQFYGYTF.

The CDR3: CASSEDLGSGGLQETQYF. CDR3 sequence (DNA): TGTGCCAGCAGTGAAGACCTGGGAAGCGGGGGGCTCCAAGAGACCCAGTACTTC. The gene calls are TRBV2 and TRBJ2-5, with 9 bases fitting TRBD2. J was trimmed by 1 base and V by 1 base; bases with no gene match: 10. Germline CDR1 SNHLY, CDR2 FYNNEI. The CDR3 runs 18 residues.

V gene TRBV5-4 combines with J gene TRBJ1-2, with 8 bases matching TRBD1. This CDR3 comprises 16 residues. Germline CDR1 and CDR2: SGHNT and YYREEE (reference sequence). Losses at the gene ends were 0 bases for V and 7 bases for J; bases not matched to a gene: 11. The CDR3 DNA reads as TGTGCCAGCAGCTTGGGGACAGGGTATAAAATTGGTGGCTACACCTTC. Translated: CASSLGTGYKIGGYTF.

The V gene is TRBV20-1, the J gene TRBJ1-1; 8 nucleotides align to TRBD1. V shed 3 bases, J shed 11 bases, and the junction held 2 bases outside the gene matches. The length of the CDR3 is 10 residues. CDR1 DFQATT and CDR2 SNEGSKA come from the germline V gene (reference sequence). The CDR3 reads CSARQGAAFF. CDR3 DNA sequence: TGCAGTGCTAGGCAGGGGGCGGCTTTCTTT.

The V and J genes are TRBV2 and TRBJ1-2, with 10 bases fitting TRBD1. This CDR3 region has 13 residues. The ends lost 7 bases at V and 7 bases at J; junction bases unmatched: 6. Germline values: CDR1 SNHLY, CDR2 FYNNEI. In DNA, the CDR3 is TGTGCCAGCAATGACAGGGGGCCTTCTGGCTACACCTTC. As protein: CASNDRGPSGYTF.

The chain has TRBV7-9 and TRBJ1-2, with 8 nucleotides matching TRBD1. V trimming: 1 base; J trimming: 6 bases; junction bases outside the gene matches: 16. The CDR3 length is 18 residues. Germline V gene lookup returns CDR1 SEHNR and CDR2 FQNEAQ (reference sequence). The CDR3 reads CASSLVGRYSRGHDGYTF. In DNA form, the CDR3 reads TGTGCCAGCAGCTTAGTGGGTCGGTACAGCAGGGGGCATGATGGCTACACCTTC. The full variable domain, rest sourced from reference TRBV7-9 and TRBJ1-2, is DTGVSQNPRHKITKRGQNVTFRCDPISEHNRLYWYRQTLGQGPEFLTYFQNEAQLEKSRLLSDRFSAERPKGSFSTLEIQRTEQGDSAMYLCASSLVGRYSRGHDGYTFGSGTRLTVV.

CDR3 amino acids: CASSTAAELNQPQHF. The CDR3 DNA sequence: TGTGCCAGCTCAACGGCGGCTGAACTTAATCAGCCCCAGCATTTT. This chain connects TRBV18 to TRBJ1-5; D remains unclear. Trimming pared 5 bases from V and 4 bases from J, leaving 15 bases between. The CDR3 totals 15 residues. Germline loops: CDR1 KGHSH, CDR2 LQKENI. The full variable domain, rest sourced from reference TRBV18 and TRBJ1-5, is NAGVMQNPRHLVRRRGQEARLRCSPMKGHSHVYWYRQLPEEGLKFMVYLQKENIIDESGMPKERFSAEFPKEGPSILRIQQVVRGDSAAYFCASSTAAELNQPQHFGDGTRLSIL.

The chain links TRBV20-1 to TRBJ1-2; tentative D call: TRBD1 (5 bases). CDR3 length: 10 amino acids. CDR1 and CDR2 from the germline V gene are DFQATT and SNEGSKA (reference sequence). The germline V and J ends were trimmed by 7 bases and 7 bases, with 10 bases remaining between them. CDR3 residues: CSVGVRGYTF. CDR3 sequence (DNA): TGCAGTGTAGGGGTGCGTGGCTACACCTTC.

V gene TRBV7-9 combines with J gene TRBJ1-6; 7 nucleotides match TRBD1. Trimming cost V 6 bases and J 7 bases; bases outside gene matches: 6. Looked up from germline, CDR1 is SEHNR and CDR2 is FQNEAQ (reference sequence). The CDR3 loop spans 14 amino acids. The CDR3: CASRLQGINSPLHF. DNA of the CDR3: TGTGCCAGCAGATTACAGGGGATCAATTCACCCCTCCACTTT.

J is TRBJ2-3 and V is TRBV28, with TRBD2 identical over 12 bases. Germline CDR1 MDHEN, CDR2 SYDVKM. J was trimmed by 2 bases and V by 6 bases; bases with no gene match: 6. The CDR3 contains 16 residues. Here the CDR3 DNA reads TGTGCCAGCAGCCGAACTAGCGGGGGGAACACAGATACGCAGTATTTT. It yields the protein CASSRTSGGNTDTQYF. Combining the CDR3 with reference TRBV28 and TRBJ2-3 gives the whole variable domain DVKVTQSSRYLVKRTGEKVFLECVQDMDHENMFWYRQDPGLGLRLIYFSYDVKMKEKGDIPEGYSVSREKKERFSLILESASTNQTSMYLCASSRTSGGNTDTQYFGPGTRLTVL.

The rearrangement uses TRBV28 and TRBJ1-4; the match to TRBD1 covers 8 bases. The CDR3 is 17 residues long. The V gene end was trimmed by 1 base and the J gene end by 7 bases; junction bases not matched to a gene: 11. CDR1 is MDHEN, CDR2 SYDVKM, per germline. The CDR3 reads CASSLSPKDRVREKLFF. CDR3 nucleotides: TGTGCCAGCAGTTTATCCCCAAAGGACAGGGTACGTGAAAAACTGTTTTTT.

The chain employs TRBV11-2 and TRBJ1-6; D unclear. CDR1 is SGHAT and CDR2 is FQNNGV in the germline V gene. Deletions cut 6 bases from V and 0 bases from J, with 18 bases between. This CDR3 region has 18 residues. The CDR3 protein is CASSRPLQESSYNSPLHF. The CDR3 nucleotides read TGTGCCAGCAGTCGGCCTTTGCAGGAAAGCTCCTATAATTCACCCCTCCACTTT. The full variable domain, in which reference TRBV11-2 and TRBJ1-6 provide the parts outside the CDR3, is EAGVAQSPRYKIIEKRQSVAFWCNPISGHATLYWYQQILGQGPKLLIQFQNNGVVDDSQLPKDRFSAERLKGVDSTLKIQPAKLEDSAVYLCASSRPLQESSYNSPLHFGNGTRLTVT.

J is TRBJ1-2 and V is TRBV2, with D perhaps matching TRBD1 (6 bases). The CDR3 is made up of 14 amino acids. The V end lost 4 bases, the J end lost 5 bases, and 14 bases lay between the germline ends. The germline CDR1 and CDR2 sequences are SNHLY and FYNNEI. The CDR3 sequence: CASSGGGEWYGYTF. The CDR3 DNA sequence: TGTGCCAGCAGTGGTGGGGGCGAATGGTATGGCTACACCTTC.

The gene calls are TRBV19 and TRBJ1-2, with 9 bases that match TRBD1. Germline CDR1 reads LNHDA; CDR2 reads SQIVND (reference sequence). Losses at the gene ends were 4 bases for V and 3 bases for J; bases not matched to a gene: 9. The length of the CDR3 is 16 residues. The CDR3 protein is CASSKSPGQGYYGYTF. The CDR3, as DNA: TGTGCCAGTAGTAAATCACCGGGACAGGGTTACTATGGCTACACCTTC. The full variable domain, with the rest looked up from reference TRBV19 and TRBJ1-2, is DGGITQSPKYLFRKEGQNVTLSCEQNLNHDAMYWYRQDPGQGLRLIYYSQIVNDFQKGDIAEGYSVSREKKESFPLTVTSAQKNPTAFYLCASSKSPGQGYYGYTFGSGTRLTVV.